These 17 T cell receptor beta chains were all obtained from the same sample, sequenced in a study of blood T cell repertoires in COVID-19. The repertoire was sequenced with immunoSEQ multiplex PCR; TCRdb's copy has only in-frame clones and lacks some. The sample consists of some 200,000 clones, approximately 83% of them appearing once. The specimen sequenced was peripheral blood. The receptors derive from a woman in her 30s who had recovered from COVID-19.

The chain couples TRBV28 to TRBJ1-2; D uncertain. Germline-derived CDR1 and CDR2 are MDHEN and SYDVKM. V lost 2 bases to trimming and J lost 0 bases, with 13 bases between them. The CDR3 runs to 16 residues. The CDR3 region has the DNA TGTGCCAGCAGTTTAGTACAGTTAATATCTAACTATGGCTACACCTTC. Protein sequence: CASSLVQLISNYGYTF.

The chain has TRBV6-5 and TRBJ1-5; possibly TRBD1 for D (6 bases). This CDR3 comprises 15 residues. Germline V gene data show CDR1 as MNHEY and CDR2 as SVGAGI. The germline V and J ends were trimmed by 0 bases and 4 bases, with 10 bases remaining between them. The CDR3: CASSYSITGNQPQHF. In DNA form, the CDR3 reads TGTGCCAGCAGTTACTCGATAACAGGGAATCAGCCCCAGCATTTT.

This clone has only one observation. The rearrangement links TRBV30 to TRBJ1-5, with 8 positions matching TRBD1. V was pared by 5 bases and J by 7 bases, with 16 bases of the junction left unmatched. The CDR3 totals 16 residues. Germline-derived CDR1 and CDR2 are GTSNPN and SVGIG (reference sequence). CDR3 in DNA: TGTGCCTGGGGAGAGGACAGGGCGCGTCGGGGACAGCCCCAGCATTTT. Translated, it gives CAWGEDRARRGQPQHF.

This sequence joins TRBV12-5 and TRBJ1-5, with D possibly being TRBD1 (5 bases). The CDR3 length is 13 residues. CDR1 and CDR2 (germline): LGHNT, FRNRAP. Trimming pared 6 bases from V and 4 bases from J, leaving 10 bases between. In DNA form, the CDR3 reads TGTGCTAGTGGCTACGACAGTAATCAGCCCCAGCATTTT. Translated, it gives CASGYDSNQPQHF.

As regards this clone: Other DNA sequences in the same sample also yield this CDR3. The chain joins TRBV3-1 (or the pseudogene TRBV3-2) to TRBJ1-5, with 7 bases identical to TRBD1. Germline CDR1 LGHDT, CDR2 YNNKEL (reference sequence). The CDR3 runs 14 residues. The J segment lost 5 bases and the V segment lost 4 bases, leaving 5 bases of the junction unmatched. The CDR3 DNA follows: TGTGCCAGCAGCCCTGTAGGGGGCGATCAGCCCCAGCATTTT. As protein: CASSPVGGDQPQHF.

In this sample, this clone turned up a few times. For the CDR3, the DNA is TGTGCCAGCAGCTCCGGGACAGGGGGTTCCTACGAGCAGTACTTC. Amino acids: CASSSGTGGSYEQYF. The chain is built from TRBV9 and TRBJ2-7; 11 nucleotides line up with TRBD1. V lost 4 bases and J lost 1; bases outside the gene matches: 4. This CDR3 comprises 15 residues. The germline V gene has CDR1 SGDLS and CDR2 YYNGEE.

The chain carries TRBV4-2 and TRBJ2-2, with a tentative D call TRBD1 (6 bases). CDR3 length: 16 amino acids. CDR1 LGHNA and CDR2 YNFKEQ come from the germline V gene. V dropped 6 bases and J dropped 0 bases, with 14 bases sitting between them. CDR3: CASSRTDHANTGELFF. The CDR3 coding sequence is TGTGCCAGCAGTCGGACAGATCATGCGAACACCGGGGAGCTGTTTTTT.

The J gene is TRBJ2-1, the V gene TRBV2; TRBD2 matches 8 bases. Germline assignment: CDR1 SNHLY and CDR2 FYNNEI. V was clipped by 11 bases and J by 7 bases; unmatched bases: 19. The CDR3 runs to 16 residues. DNA of the CDR3: TGTGCCTCAGCGGCGGCTAGCGGGCCGGGGGATAATGAGCAGTTCTTC. It yields the protein CASAAASGPGDNEQFF.

The chain has TRBV5-6 and TRBJ1-1, with no clear D. The CDR3 totals 15 residues. From germline, CDR1 is SGHDT and CDR2 YYEEEE. Between the trimmed V and J ends, which lost 4 bases and 3 bases, there was a span of 16 bases. The CDR3 DNA reads as TGTGCCAGCAGCCGCCCTCCGGCCACAGACACTGAAGCTTTCTTT. It translates to CASSRPPATDTEAFF.

This chain joins TRBV11-3 and TRBJ2-1; D gene unclear. The CDR3 totals 12 residues. From germline, CDR1 is SGHNT and CDR2 YENEEA. V lost 3 bases to trimming and J lost 5 bases, with 5 bases between them. The CDR3 loop is CASSFRDNEQFF. As DNA, the CDR3 is TGTGCCAGCAGCTTCCGGGACAATGAGCAGTTCTTC.

This chain connects TRBV5-6 to TRBJ2-3; possibly TRBD2 for D (6 bases). This CDR3 is 16 amino acids long. Trimming took off 4 bases at V and 2 bases at J, with 17 bases between the two ends. The germline V gene encodes CDR1 SGHDT and CDR2 YYEEEE. This chain's CDR3 is CASSAPFAGSTDTQYF. The DNA of the CDR3 is TGTGCCAGCAGCGCGCCCTTCGCGGGGTCCACAGATACGCAGTATTTT.

The chain has TRBV3-1 (or the pseudogene TRBV3-2) and TRBJ2-4; TRBD2 is a possible D gene (6 bases). The CDR3 has 17 residues. V was trimmed by 3 bases and J by 2 bases, leaving 17 bases between them. Germline CDR1 LGHDT, CDR2 YNNKEL (reference sequence). The CDR3 DNA follows: TGTGCCAGCAGCCAGGCCTACGGAGGGCCGACCAAAAACATTCAGTACTTC. Protein product: CASSQAYGGPTKNIQYF.

The chain is built from TRBV5-4 and TRBJ2-5; 13 nucleotides match TRBD2. After removal of 4 bases from V and 9 bases from J, the junction contained 12 bases not matched to a gene. Germline loops: CDR1 SGHNT, CDR2 YYREEE (reference sequence). The CDR3 is 16 amino acids. CDR3 DNA: TGTGCCAGCAGCGTGGGACTAGCGGGACCGATCAAGGCCCAGTACTTC. Encoded protein: CASSVGLAGPIKAQYF.

This clone showed up just once. The chain uses TRBV2 and TRBJ2-5; 10 bases are shared with TRBD2. The CDR3 totals 16 residues. Per germline, CDR1 SNHLY and CDR2 FYNNEI. Trimming removed 1 base from V and 5 bases from J; junction bases left unmatched: 7. CDR3 nucleotide sequence: TGTGCCAGCAGTGAAGGTCTAGCGGGAGAGGAGGAGACCCAGTACTTC. As protein: CASSEGLAGEEETQYF.

V gene TRBV28 combines with J gene TRBJ2-7; 10 positions agree with TRBD1. The CDR3 is 14 residues long. Germline assignment: CDR1 MDHEN and CDR2 SYDVKM. Germline trimming cut 6 bases from V and 3 bases from J; bases unmatched to any gene: 5. The DNA for the CDR3 is TGTGCCAGCAGGGGACAGGGGACGGGCTACGAGCAGTACTTC. Amino acid sequence: CASRGQGTGYEQYF.

The chain couples TRBV24-1 to TRBJ2-2; 14 bases line up with TRBD2. The CDR3 spans 17 residues. The trim removed 5 bases at V and 3 bases at J, leaving 4 bases unmatched. CDR1 and CDR2 (germline): KGHDR, SFDVKD. The CDR3 sequence: CATSAMGLAGDTGELFF. The CDR3 nucleotides read TGTGCCACCAGTGCCATGGGACTAGCGGGAGACACCGGGGAGCTGTTTTTT.

This chain joins TRBV7-3 and TRBJ2-3; 10 bases fit TRBD2. The ends lost 5 bases at V and 0 bases at J; junction bases unmatched: 14. Germline lookup yields CDR1 SGHTA and CDR2 FQGTGA. The CDR3 spans 19 residues. The CDR3 nucleotides are TGTGCCAGCAGCCTCCTACCTCCGGGACTAGCGACTAGCACAGATACGCAGTATTTT. This encodes CASSLLPPGLATSTDTQYF.